This TCR beta chain was identified during a study of cytomegalovirus exposure and HLA in healthy donors. Study-wide findings and caveats: For cytomegalovirus status, the classifier reportedly gave diagnoses with high specificity and sensitivity. TRBV6-2, TRBV6-3 and other indistinguishable V segments were excluded.

There are 14 residues in the CDR3. Germline V gene data show CDR1 as SGHNT and CDR2 as YENEEA. V was trimmed by 6 bases and J by 2 bases, leaving 14 bases between them. The sample holds a few counts of this clone. As yet, its antigen is unknown. PCR used 60 Vbeta primers and 13 Jbeta primers. Sequencing was performed with immunoSEQ multiplex PCR; in TCRdb, only in-frame clones are kept and a portion is missing. The sample holds about 140,000 clones, 75% to 80% seen once. The chain is built from TRBV11-3 and TRBJ2-7; D uncertain. The sequencing sample was made of PBMCs. This TCR came from a young man in good health and CMV-seronegative. The CDR3 region has the DNA TGTGCCAGCAGTCCGGCCGAGAGGCCCTACGAGCAGTACTTC. The encoded protein is CASSPAERPYEQYF.